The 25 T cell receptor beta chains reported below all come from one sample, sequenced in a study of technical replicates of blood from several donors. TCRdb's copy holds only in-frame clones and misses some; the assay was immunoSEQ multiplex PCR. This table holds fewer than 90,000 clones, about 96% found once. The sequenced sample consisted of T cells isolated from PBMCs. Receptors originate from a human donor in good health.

CDR3 DNA sequence: TGCGCCAGCAGCCAAGATCCATACTCAGGAAACACCATATATTTT. Amino acids: CASSQDPYSGNTIYF. The chain couples TRBV4-1 to TRBJ1-3; no definite D call. The CDR3 is made up of 15 amino acids. Trimming cost V 0 bases and J 4 bases, with 10 bases left between them. Germline CDR1 is MGHRA and CDR2 is YSYEKL.

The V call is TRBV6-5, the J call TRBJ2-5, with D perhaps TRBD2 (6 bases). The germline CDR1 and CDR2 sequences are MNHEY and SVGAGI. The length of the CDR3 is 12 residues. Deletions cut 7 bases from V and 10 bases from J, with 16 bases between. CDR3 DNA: TGTGCCAGCACCGCCGGGACTTTAAACCAGTACTTC. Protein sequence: CASTAGTLNQYF.

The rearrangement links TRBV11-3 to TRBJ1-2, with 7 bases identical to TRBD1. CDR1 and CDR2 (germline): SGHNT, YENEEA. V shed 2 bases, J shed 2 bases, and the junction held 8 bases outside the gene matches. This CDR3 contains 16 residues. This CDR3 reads CASSLWLAGGNYGYTF. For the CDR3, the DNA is TGTGCCAGCAGCTTATGGTTGGCAGGGGGAAACTATGGCTACACCTTC.

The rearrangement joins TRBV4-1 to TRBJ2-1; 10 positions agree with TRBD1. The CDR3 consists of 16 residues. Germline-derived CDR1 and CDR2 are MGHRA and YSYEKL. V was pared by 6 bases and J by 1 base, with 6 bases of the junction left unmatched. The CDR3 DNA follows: TGCGCCAGCAGAGGTCCGGGACAGGGGTCCTACAATGAGCAGTTCTTC. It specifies CASRGPGQGSYNEQFF.

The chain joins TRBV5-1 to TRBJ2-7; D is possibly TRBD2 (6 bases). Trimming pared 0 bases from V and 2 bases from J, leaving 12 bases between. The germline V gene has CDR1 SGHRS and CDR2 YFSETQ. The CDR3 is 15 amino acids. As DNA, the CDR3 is TGCGCCAGCAGCTTGGATGCCGGGAGTACCTACGAGCAGTACTTC. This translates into CASSLDAGSTYEQYF.

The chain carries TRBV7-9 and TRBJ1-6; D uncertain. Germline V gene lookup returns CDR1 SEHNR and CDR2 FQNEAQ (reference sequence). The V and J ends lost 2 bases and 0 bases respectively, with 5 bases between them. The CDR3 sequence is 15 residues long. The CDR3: CASSLTDSYNSPLHF. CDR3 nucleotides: TGTGCCAGCAGCTTAACAGACTCCTATAATTCACCCCTCCACTTT.

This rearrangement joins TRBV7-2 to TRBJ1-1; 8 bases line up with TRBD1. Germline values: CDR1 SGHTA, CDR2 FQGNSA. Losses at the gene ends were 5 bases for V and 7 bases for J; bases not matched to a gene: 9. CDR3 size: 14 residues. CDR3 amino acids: CASSSQGAVGEAFF. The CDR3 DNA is TGTGCCAGCAGCAGTCAGGGGGCGGTCGGTGAAGCTTTCTTT. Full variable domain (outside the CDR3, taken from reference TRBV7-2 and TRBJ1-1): GAGVSQSPSNKVTEKGKDVELRCDPISGHTALYWYRQSLGQGLEFLIYFQGNSAPDKSGLPSDRFSAERTGGSVSTLTIQRTQQEDSAVYLCASSSQGAVGEAFFGQGTRLTVV.

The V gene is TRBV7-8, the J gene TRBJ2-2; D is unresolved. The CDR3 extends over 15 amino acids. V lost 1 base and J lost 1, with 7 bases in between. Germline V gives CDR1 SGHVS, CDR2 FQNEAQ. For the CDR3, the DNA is TGTGCCAGCAGCTTAGGTCAGATGAACACCGGGGAGCTGTTTTTT. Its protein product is CASSLGQMNTGELFF. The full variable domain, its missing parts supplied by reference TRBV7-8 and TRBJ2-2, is GAGVSQSPRYKVAKRGQDVALRCDPISGHVSLFWYQQALGQGPEFLTYFQNEAQLDKSGLPSDRFFAERPEGSVSTLKIQRTQQEDSAVYLCASSLGQMNTGELFFGEGSRLTVL.

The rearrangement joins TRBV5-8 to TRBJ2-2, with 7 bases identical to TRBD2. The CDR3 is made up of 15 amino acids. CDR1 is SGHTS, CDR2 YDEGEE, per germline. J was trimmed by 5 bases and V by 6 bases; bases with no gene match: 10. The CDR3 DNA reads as TGTGCCAGCACCTCCAAGCGGGACCGGACCGGGGAGCTGTTTTTT. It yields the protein CASTSKRDRTGELFF.

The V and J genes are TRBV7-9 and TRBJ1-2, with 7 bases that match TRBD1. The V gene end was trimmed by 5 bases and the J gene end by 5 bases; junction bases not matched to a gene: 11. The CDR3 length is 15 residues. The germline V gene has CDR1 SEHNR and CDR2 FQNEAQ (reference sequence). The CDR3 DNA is TGTGCCAGCAGCCAAGTGTACAGGGGAGGATATGGCTACACCTTC. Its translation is CASSQVYRGGYGYTF.

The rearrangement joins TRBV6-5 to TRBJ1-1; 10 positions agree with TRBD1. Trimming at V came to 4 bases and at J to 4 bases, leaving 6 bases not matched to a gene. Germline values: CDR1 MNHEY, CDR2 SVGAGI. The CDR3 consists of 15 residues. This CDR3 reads CASSSFGTGATEAFF. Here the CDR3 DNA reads TGTGCCAGCAGTTCCTTTGGGACAGGGGCCACTGAAGCTTTCTTT.

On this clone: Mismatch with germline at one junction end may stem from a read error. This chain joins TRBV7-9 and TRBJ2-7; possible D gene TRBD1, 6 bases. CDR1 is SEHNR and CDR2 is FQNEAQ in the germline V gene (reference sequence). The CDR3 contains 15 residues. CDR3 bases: TGTGCCAGCAGCTTAGTTCAGGGGAGCTCCGACGAGCAGTACTTC. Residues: CASSLVQGSSDEQYF.

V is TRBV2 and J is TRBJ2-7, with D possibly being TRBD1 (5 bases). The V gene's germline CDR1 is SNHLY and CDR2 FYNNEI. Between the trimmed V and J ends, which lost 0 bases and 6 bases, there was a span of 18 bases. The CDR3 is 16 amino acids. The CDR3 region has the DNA TGTGCCAGCAGTGAAGCGCGATCAGGGCCCCCCGCCGAGCAGTACTTC. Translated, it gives CASSEARSGPPAEQYF.

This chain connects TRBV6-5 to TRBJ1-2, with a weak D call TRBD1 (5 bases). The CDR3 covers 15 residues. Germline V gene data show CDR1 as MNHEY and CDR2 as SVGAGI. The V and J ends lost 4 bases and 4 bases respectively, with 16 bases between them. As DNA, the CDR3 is TGTGCCAGCAGTTCCACTTTCGACAGCCCCTATGGCTACACCTTC. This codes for CASSSTFDSPYGYTF.

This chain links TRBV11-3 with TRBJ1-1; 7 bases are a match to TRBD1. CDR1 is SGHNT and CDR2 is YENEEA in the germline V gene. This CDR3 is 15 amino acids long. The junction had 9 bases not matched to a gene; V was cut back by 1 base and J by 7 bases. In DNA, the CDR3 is TGTGCCAGCAGCTTAGTTTGGGACAGAGGCCATGAAGCTTTCTTT. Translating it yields CASSLVWDRGHEAFF.

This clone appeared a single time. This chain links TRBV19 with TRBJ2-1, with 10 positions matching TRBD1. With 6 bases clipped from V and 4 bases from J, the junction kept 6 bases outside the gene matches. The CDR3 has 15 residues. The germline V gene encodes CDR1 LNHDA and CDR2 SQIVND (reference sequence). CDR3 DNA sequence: TGTGCCAGTAGCCGAGGGACAGGGGAATACAATGAGCAGTTCTTC. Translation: CASSRGTGEYNEQFF. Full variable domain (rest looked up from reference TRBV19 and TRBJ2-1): DGGITQSPKYLFRKEGQNVTLSCEQNLNHDAMYWYRQDPGQGLRLIYYSQIVNDFQKGDIAEGYSVSREKKESFPLTVTSAQKNPTAFYLCASSRGTGEYNEQFFGPGTRLTVL.

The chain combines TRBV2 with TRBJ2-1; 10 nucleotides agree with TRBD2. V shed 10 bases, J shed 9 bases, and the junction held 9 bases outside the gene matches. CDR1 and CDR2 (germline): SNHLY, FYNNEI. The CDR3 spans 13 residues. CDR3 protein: CANSLAGLSEQFF. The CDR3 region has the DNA TGTGCCAACTCACTAGCGGGATTGAGTGAGCAGTTCTTC.

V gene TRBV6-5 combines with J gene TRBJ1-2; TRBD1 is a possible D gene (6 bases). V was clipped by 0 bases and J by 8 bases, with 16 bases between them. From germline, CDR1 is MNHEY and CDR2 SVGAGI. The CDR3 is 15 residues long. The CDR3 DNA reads TGTGCCAGCAGTTACTCTGCAGGGGTCTCTTGGGGCTACACCTTC. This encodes CASSYSAGVSWGYTF.

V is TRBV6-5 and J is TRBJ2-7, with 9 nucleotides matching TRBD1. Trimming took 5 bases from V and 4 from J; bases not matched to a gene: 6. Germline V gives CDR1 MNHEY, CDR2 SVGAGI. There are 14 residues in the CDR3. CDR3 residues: CASSETGTGYEQYF. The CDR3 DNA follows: TGTGCCAGCAGTGAAACCGGGACAGGGTACGAGCAGTACTTC.

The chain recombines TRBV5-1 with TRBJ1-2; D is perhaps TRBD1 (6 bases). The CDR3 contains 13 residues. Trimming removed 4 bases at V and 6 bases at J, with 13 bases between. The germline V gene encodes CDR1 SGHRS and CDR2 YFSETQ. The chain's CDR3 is CASSQTGEDGYTF. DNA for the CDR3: TGCGCCAGCAGCCAGACAGGAGAGGATGGCTACACCTTC.

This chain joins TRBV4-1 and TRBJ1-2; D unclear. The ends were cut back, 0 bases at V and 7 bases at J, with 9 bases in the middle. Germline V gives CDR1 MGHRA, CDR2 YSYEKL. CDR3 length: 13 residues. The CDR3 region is CASSQESGSGYTF. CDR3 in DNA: TGCGCCAGCAGCCAAGAATCGGGGAGTGGCTACACCTTC.

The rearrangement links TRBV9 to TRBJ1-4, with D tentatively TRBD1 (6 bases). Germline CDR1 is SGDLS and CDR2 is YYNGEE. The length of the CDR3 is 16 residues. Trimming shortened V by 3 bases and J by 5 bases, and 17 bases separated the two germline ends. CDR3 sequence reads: CASSDVPGQANEKLFF. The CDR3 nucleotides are TGTGCCAGCAGCGACGTACCGGGACAAGCGAATGAAAAACTGTTTTTT.

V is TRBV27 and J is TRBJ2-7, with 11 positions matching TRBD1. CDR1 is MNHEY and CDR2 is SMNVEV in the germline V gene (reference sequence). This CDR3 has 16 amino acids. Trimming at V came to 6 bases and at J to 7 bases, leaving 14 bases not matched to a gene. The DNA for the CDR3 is TGTGCCAGCAGCCGACCGGGACAGGGGGTCGGCGGTGAGCAGTACTTC. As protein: CASSRPGQGVGGEQYF.

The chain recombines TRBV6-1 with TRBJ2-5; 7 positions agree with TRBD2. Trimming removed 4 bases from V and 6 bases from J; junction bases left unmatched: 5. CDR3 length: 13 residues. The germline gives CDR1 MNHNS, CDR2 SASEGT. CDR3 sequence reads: CASSVGTKQTQYF. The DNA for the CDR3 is TGTGCCAGCAGTGTTGGGACTAAACAGACCCAGTACTTC.

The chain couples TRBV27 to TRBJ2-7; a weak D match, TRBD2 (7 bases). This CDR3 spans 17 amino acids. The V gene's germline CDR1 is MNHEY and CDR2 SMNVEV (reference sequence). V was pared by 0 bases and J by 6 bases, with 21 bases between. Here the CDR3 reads CASSLSASPEGGLEQYF. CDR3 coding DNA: TGTGCCAGCAGTTTATCGGCCTCCCCCGAGGGGGGGCTCGAGCAGTACTTC.